This T cell receptor beta chain is from a study of blood T cell repertoires in COVID-19. As for the study in general: Sites in the United States, Italy and Spain provided acute and convalescent COVID-19 samples. Sample material is recorded as cDNA or gDNA derived from T cells, B-cell-depleted T cells, or PBMCs.

The CDR3 is 15 amino acids. Germline V gene lookup returns CDR1 SGHNT and CDR2 YENEEA. Trimming took 1 base from V and 1 from J; bases not matched to a gene: 3. Enrolment of Seattle patients took place during active infection, and they were followed longitudinally. Authors' methods: Amplification of reference gene primers was used by the study to estimate nucleated cell counts. Here immunoSEQ multiplex PCR was the method, and the copy in TCRdb shows in-frame clones only, minus some. The V and J calls and clone size are taken from that table; D and trimming were inferred from the DNA. This sample has about 230,000 clones; approximately 90% occur once, and the top ten carry 11%.

The genes are TRBV11-3 and TRBJ1-1; 7 positions agree with TRBD1. This clonotype was obtained from a middle-aged man with COVID-19, enrolled during active disease. Sequencing used peripheral blood. The CDR3 sequence is CASSLGRGQNTEAFF. In DNA, the CDR3 is TGTGCCAGCAGCTTAGGGAGGGGGCAGAACACTGAAGCTTTCTTT.